The 2 T cell receptor beta chains presented below share a single source sample, sequenced in a study of T cell responses to AZD1222 COVID-19 vaccine (dated by TCRdb to the early 2020s). The receptor library was made with the immunoSEQ multiplex PCR assay. In its TCRdb copy, this immuneACCESS table keeps in-frame sequences only and misses some clones. Where compared with another copy, unresolved V genes explain less than half of these, and the others have no known cause. For this sample the table gives around 140,000 clones, of which approximately 90% were detected only once. The ten biggest clones cover 1.5% to 2% of the sample. The time point label corresponds to: baseline before first vaccination. Sample: peripheral blood, taken on day 0 of AZD1222 vaccination. The source of these receptors is an adult in good health.

This chain joins TRBV15 and TRBJ2-1, with 10 bases aligning to TRBD2. Per germline, CDR1 LNHNV and CDR2 YYDKDF (reference sequence). J was trimmed by 4 bases and V by 6 bases; bases with no gene match: 9. The CDR3 is 16 amino acids. The CDR3: CATRPIGTSEYNEQFF. For the CDR3, the DNA is TGTGCCACCAGACCGATAGGGACTAGCGAATACAATGAGCAGTTCTTC.

This chain links TRBV3-1 (or the pseudogene TRBV3-2) with TRBJ2-3, with 9 bases that match TRBD2. Germline CDR1 and CDR2: LGHDT and YNNKEL (reference sequence). J was trimmed by 2 bases and V by 5 bases; bases with no gene match: 5. This CDR3 comprises 15 residues. The CDR3 here is CASSVAGEHTDTQYF. The CDR3 DNA is TGTGCCAGCAGCGTAGCGGGAGAACACACAGATACGCAGTATTTT.